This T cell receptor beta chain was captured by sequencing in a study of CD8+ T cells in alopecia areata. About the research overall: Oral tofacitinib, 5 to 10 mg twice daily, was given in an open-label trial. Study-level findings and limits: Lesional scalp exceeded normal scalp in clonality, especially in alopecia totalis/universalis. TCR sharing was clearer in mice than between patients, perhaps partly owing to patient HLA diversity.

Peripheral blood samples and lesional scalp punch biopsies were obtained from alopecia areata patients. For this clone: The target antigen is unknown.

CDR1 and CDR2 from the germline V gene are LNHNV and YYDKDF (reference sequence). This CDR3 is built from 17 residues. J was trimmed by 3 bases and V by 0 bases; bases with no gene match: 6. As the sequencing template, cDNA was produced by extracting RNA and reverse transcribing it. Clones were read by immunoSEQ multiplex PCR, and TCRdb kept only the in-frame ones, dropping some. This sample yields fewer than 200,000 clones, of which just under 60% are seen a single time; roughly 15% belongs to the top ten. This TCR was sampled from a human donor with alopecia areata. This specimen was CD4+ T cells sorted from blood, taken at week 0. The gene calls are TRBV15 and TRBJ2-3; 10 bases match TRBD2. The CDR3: CATSRDSGAGGTDTQYF. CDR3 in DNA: TGTGCCACCAGCAGAGATTCAGGAGCGGGGGGGACAGATACGCAGTATTTT.